What follows are 10 T cell receptor beta chains derived from one specimen sequenced in a study of blood T cell repertoires in COVID-19. The protocol was immunoSEQ multiplex PCR, while the TCRdb copy is restricted to in-frame clones and leaves out a portion. The table shows 250,000 or so clones, with 70% to 90% occurring only once. What was sequenced was peripheral blood. The receptor source for this set is a young man with active or convalescent COVID-19.

A single count supports this clone. This chain uses TRBV14 with TRBJ2-7; D gene uncertain. V gave up 3 bases and J gave up 6 bases, with 6 bases separating them. CDR1 is SGHDN and CDR2 is FVKESK in the germline V gene. The CDR3 covers 11 residues. CDR3 nucleotide sequence: TGTGCCAGCAGCCACGGAGCCGAGCAGTACTTC. It translates to CASSHGAEQYF.

CDR3 sequence (DNA): TGTGCCAGCAGCTTCCCGGTGGGCAATCAGCCCCAGCATTTT. Its translation: CASSFPVGNQPQHF. The V call is TRBV7-2, the J call TRBJ1-5; no clear D. Germline loops: CDR1 SGHTA, CDR2 FQGNSA. The CDR3 has 14 residues. The germline V and J ends were trimmed by 3 bases and 2 bases, with 8 bases remaining between them.

V is TRBV13 and J is TRBJ2-7; 8 positions agree with TRBD1. CDR3 length: 13 amino acids. V shed 6 bases and J 5 bases; nucleotides not matched to a gene: 6. Germline CDR1 reads PRHDT; CDR2 reads FYEKMQ (reference sequence). The CDR3 here is CASRQGGINEQYF. The CDR3, as DNA: TGTGCCAGCAGACAGGGGGGAATTAACGAGCAGTACTTC.

Here the CDR3 DNA reads TGCGCCAGCAGTCCAAGTGGACAGGCGCTGGGAAACACCATATATTTT. This translates into CASSPSGQALGNTIYF. The chain couples TRBV4-1 to TRBJ1-3; 7 bases are a match to TRBD1. Germline V gene sequence: CDR1 MGHRA, CDR2 YSYEKL. The CDR3 sequence is 16 residues long. Germline trimming cut 6 bases from V and 4 bases from J; bases unmatched to any gene: 12.

The J gene is TRBJ1-2, the V gene TRBV18; no definite D call. V was shortened by 6 bases and J by 6 bases, with 14 bases between the two germline ends. CDR3 length: 13 amino acids. CDR1 KGHSH and CDR2 LQKENI come from the germline V gene. DNA for the CDR3: TGTGCCAGCTCCCGCCAGGTAACGGATGGCTACACCTTC. Amino acids: CASSRQVTDGYTF.

The rearrangement links TRBV13 to TRBJ1-2, with 8 bases fitting TRBD1. Losses at the gene ends were 5 bases for V and 4 bases for J; bases not matched to a gene: 9. CDR1 and CDR2 from the germline V gene are PRHDT and FYEKMQ (reference sequence). CDR3 size: 15 residues. Here the CDR3 reads CASSIQGAEGYGYTF. The CDR3 DNA follows: TGTGCCAGCAGCATCCAGGGGGCTGAGGGCTATGGCTACACCTTC. Together with reference TRBV13 and TRBJ1-2, the CDR3 gives the full variable domain: AAGVIQSPRHLIKEKRETATLKCYPIPRHDTVYWYQQGPGQDPQFLISFYEKMQSDKGSIPDRFSAQQFSDYHSELNMSSLELGDSALYFCASSIQGAEGYGYTFGSGTRLTVV.

The rearrangement uses TRBV5-1 and TRBJ1-2; the match to TRBD1 covers 11 bases. Trimming took 2 bases from V and 5 from J; bases not matched to a gene: 11. CDR1 and CDR2 from the germline V gene are SGHRS and YFSETQ. This CDR3 is built from 17 residues. The DNA of the CDR3 is TGCGCCAGCAGCTTAGGCGGACAGGGGGCGTATTCTTATGGCTACACCTTC. Translated: CASSLGGQGAYSYGYTF.

This sequence joins TRBV10-3 and TRBJ2-7; 8 nucleotides align to TRBD1. The CDR3 is 13 residues long. Germline V lookup: CDR1 ENHRY, CDR2 SYGVKD. V shed 4 bases, J shed 5 bases, and the junction held 4 bases outside the gene matches. For the CDR3, the DNA is TGTGCCATCAGTGGGGACAGGAATGACGAGCAGTACTTC. The encoded protein is CAISGDRNDEQYF.

This chain uses TRBV5-8 with TRBJ1-2; weak D call: TRBD1 (5 bases). The CDR3 covers 14 residues. Germline CDR1 reads SGHTS; CDR2 reads YDEGEE. V was clipped by 2 bases and J by 2 bases, with 10 bases between them. The CDR3 region is CASSFGQGNYGYTF. The CDR3 bases are TGTGCCAGCAGCTTTGGTCAGGGAAACTATGGCTACACCTTC.

V usage is TRBV27 and J usage is TRBJ2-4; the D gene is possibly TRBD2 (6 bases). The CDR3 is 15 amino acids. Trimming stripped 5 bases from V and 6 bases from J, with 17 bases between. Germline V gene sequence: CDR1 MNHEY, CDR2 SMNVEV (reference sequence). DNA of the CDR3: TGTGCCAGCAGTCCCTCCCCCGGGGGTGGAAACATTCAGTACTTC. Its translation: CASSPSPGGGNIQYF.